The 26 T cell receptor beta chains reported below all come from one sample, sequenced in a study of shared clonotypes between healthy human individuals. Produced via immunoSEQ multiplex PCR; TCRdb's table is partial and in-frame only. The profile shows 330,000 or so clones, roughly 70% of them singletons. The specimen sequenced was memory CD4+ T cells sorted from blood. Subset: CD45RA-negative fraction. Receptors originate from a young man in good health.

The CDR3 coding sequence is TGTGCCAGCAGTTTGACAGGGCGGACTGGGGCCAACGTCCTGACTTTC. Translating it yields CASSLTGRTGANVLTF. The gene calls are TRBV28 and TRBJ2-6; 7 bases align to TRBD1. Germline V lookup: CDR1 MDHEN, CDR2 SYDVKM. This CDR3 region has 16 residues. V lost 3 bases to trimming and J lost 2 bases; unmatched junction nucleotides: 4.

The chain joins TRBV4-3 to TRBJ1-3, with 7 bases identical to TRBD1. V lost 1 base to trimming and J lost 6 bases; unmatched junction nucleotides: 9. The CDR3 sequence is 16 residues long. The V gene's germline CDR1 is LGHNA and CDR2 YSLEER. The CDR3 loop reads CASSQAPQGVLNTIYF. The CDR3 nucleotides read TGCGCCAGCAGCCAAGCCCCGCAGGGGGTATTAAACACCATATATTTT.

The J gene is TRBJ2-5, the V gene TRBV27; possibly TRBD1 for D (5 bases). Germline CDR1 is MNHEY and CDR2 is SMNVEV (reference sequence). The V end lost 3 bases, the J end lost 5 bases, and 10 bases lay between the germline ends. The CDR3 has 13 residues. The CDR3 here is CASSFRVWETQYF. DNA of the CDR3: TGTGCCAGCAGTTTCAGGGTTTGGGAGACCCAGTACTTC.

The V call is TRBV5-1, the J call TRBJ2-1; 9 nucleotides agree with TRBD2. The CDR3 length is 14 residues. The trim removed 6 bases at V and 4 bases at J, leaving 5 bases unmatched. CDR1 is SGHRS, CDR2 YFSETQ, per germline. CDR3 sequence: CASTQAGGYNEQFF. The DNA of the CDR3 is TGCGCCAGCACTCAAGCGGGAGGTTACAATGAGCAGTTCTTC.

The chain uses TRBV18 and TRBJ1-4; D is uncertain. The CDR3 is 13 residues long. Trimming took 3 bases from V and 7 from J, leaving 9 bases between them. Germline V lookup: CDR1 KGHSH, CDR2 LQKENI. CDR3 sequence reads: CASSPVAGEKLFF. The CDR3 region has the DNA TGTGCCAGCTCACCGGTGGCAGGTGAAAAACTGTTTTTT.

The J gene is TRBJ2-3, the V gene TRBV7-8; D may be TRBD2 (6 bases). Trimming pared 3 bases from V and 1 base from J, leaving 32 bases between. Germline CDR1 and CDR2: SGHVS and FQNEAQ. CDR3 length: 22 amino acids. This CDR3 is CASSFRPYYTTGSKARTDTQYF. The CDR3 DNA follows: TGTGCCAGCAGCTTTAGGCCCTATTATACAACCGGGAGTAAGGCGCGCACAGATACGCAGTATTTT.

With regard to this clone: The same CDR3 also results from other DNA sequences found in this sample. The rearrangement links TRBV11-3 to TRBJ2-1; D remains ambiguous. This CDR3 region has 15 residues. Trimming stripped 1 base from V and 0 bases from J, with 7 bases between. Looked up from germline, CDR1 is SGHNT and CDR2 is YENEEA. The CDR3, as DNA: TGTGCCAGCAGCTTAGGCGATAGCTCCTACAATGAGCAGTTCTTC. This translates into CASSLGDSSYNEQFF.

A note on this clone: Distinct nucleotide sequences in the sample also encode this CDR3. The J gene is TRBJ2-2, the V gene TRBV11-2, with D hard to call. V lost 0 bases and J 5 bases, leaving 4 bases between the germline ends. The germline V gene has CDR1 SGHAT and CDR2 FQNNGV. CDR3 length: 13 amino acids. CDR3 loop: CASSLDRTGELFF. In nucleotides, the CDR3 is TGTGCCAGCAGCTTAGATCGGACCGGGGAGCTGTTTTTT.

The chain links TRBV29-1 to TRBJ2-5; D is uncertain. The germline V gene encodes CDR1 SQVTM and CDR2 ANQGSEA. CDR3 length: 12 amino acids. Trimming took 6 bases from V and 5 from J, leaving 13 bases between them. DNA of the CDR3: TGCAGCGTGTGGACCCCTGGGGAGACCCAGTACTTC. Translation gives CSVWTPGETQYF.

The chain links TRBV4-1 to TRBJ2-7; 12 bases line up with TRBD1. Unmatched junction bases numbered 8, after V lost 4 bases and J lost 7 bases. The CDR3 consists of 15 residues. The germline V gene has CDR1 MGHRA and CDR2 YSYEKL. The CDR3 coding sequence is TGCGCCAGCAGCCCTCCGGGACAGGGGGCTGGAGAGCAGTACTTC. This translates into CASSPPGQGAGEQYF.

The chain joins TRBV15 to TRBJ2-3, with 14 bases identical to TRBD2. V was clipped by 0 bases and J by 4 bases; unmatched bases: 3. The CDR3 is 17 amino acids. Per the germline V gene, CDR1 is LNHNV and CDR2 is YYDKDF (reference sequence). The DNA of the CDR3 is TGTGCCACCAGCAGAGAGACTAGCGGGAGGGCGCCAGATACGCAGTATTTT. It yields the protein CATSRETSGRAPDTQYF.

This clone was observed a few times. J is TRBJ1-5 and V is TRBV2, with TRBD1 matching over 7 bases. The CDR3 is 15 residues long. CDR1 and CDR2 from the germline V gene are SNHLY and FYNNEI. J gave up 0 bases and V 6 bases, and 5 bases lay outside the gene matches. This chain's CDR3 is CASSDRAGSNQPQHF. The DNA of the CDR3 is TGTGCCAGCAGCGACAGGGCTGGTAGCAATCAGCCCCAGCATTTT. The whole variable domain, filled in from reference TRBV2 and TRBJ1-5, reads EPEVTQTPSHQVTQMGQEVILRCVPISNHLYFYWYRQILGQKVEFLVSFYNNEISEKSEIFDDQFSVERPDGSNFTLKIRSTKLEDSAMYFCASSDRAGSNQPQHFGDGTRLSIL.

The chain couples TRBV7-9 to TRBJ2-5; D call uncertain. Germline CDR1 reads SEHNR; CDR2 reads FQNEAQ (reference sequence). The V and J ends lost 0 bases and 5 bases respectively, with 4 bases between them. The CDR3 sequence is 12 residues long. The CDR3 DNA is TGTGCCAGCAGCTTAGCGGTTGAGACCCAGTACTTC. Its translation is CASSLAVETQYF.

V usage is TRBV10-3 and J usage is TRBJ2-2, with 9 bases matching TRBD2. This CDR3 region has 15 residues. Germline V gives CDR1 ENHRY, CDR2 SYGVKD. V shed 9 bases, J shed 3 bases, and the junction held 8 bases outside the gene matches. DNA for the CDR3: TGTGCCATTTCTTCGACTAGCGGAGACACCGGGGAGCTGTTTTTT. Amino acids: CAISSTSGDTGELFF.

In DNA, the CDR3 is TGTGCCAGCAGCCCACTACAGGGAGACGAGCAGTACTTC. As protein: CASSPLQGDEQYF. This chain links TRBV6-6 with TRBJ2-7; maybe TRBD1 (6 bases). The germline V gene has CDR1 MNHNY and CDR2 SVGAGI (reference sequence). V lost 6 bases to trimming and J lost 5 bases, with 14 bases between them. The CDR3 runs to 13 residues.

In its sample, this clone was seen once. The chain is built from TRBV18 and TRBJ2-6; 9 positions match TRBD1. This CDR3 contains 14 residues. Per germline, CDR1 KGHSH and CDR2 LQKENI. The V and J ends lost 3 bases and 12 bases, in that order; junction bases with no gene match: 6. This chain's CDR3 is CASSPTGTGIVLTF. The CDR3 bases are TGTGCCAGCTCACCTACCGGGACAGGGATCGTCCTGACTTTC.

This chain joins TRBV11-2 and TRBJ2-1; 11 bases are a match to TRBD2. CDR3 length equals 16 residues. The V gene's germline CDR1 is SGHAT and CDR2 FQNNGV. The junction had 10 bases not matched to a gene; V was cut back by 5 bases and J by 7 bases. CDR3 region: CASSVLLAGVINEQFF. The CDR3 nucleotides are TGTGCCAGCAGCGTATTACTAGCGGGAGTGATTAATGAGCAGTTCTTC.

This clone was counted many times. CDR3 in DNA: TGTGCCCTGGGGGGGAGACAATACACTGAAGCTTTCTTT. Residues: CALGGRQYTEAFF. The V gene is TRBV11-2, the J gene TRBJ1-1; maybe TRBD1 (5 bases). Trimming removed 11 bases at V and 3 bases at J, with 16 bases between. The germline gives CDR1 SGHAT, CDR2 FQNNGV. The CDR3 sequence is 13 residues long.

This CDR3 reads CASSSMKDSSQYF. In DNA form, the CDR3 reads TGTGCCAGCAGTTCCATGAAGGACAGTTCGCAGTATTTT. The chain couples TRBV2 to TRBJ2-3; D may be TRBD1 (6 bases). The germline V and J ends were trimmed by 5 bases and 10 bases, with 16 bases remaining between them. In germline, CDR1 is SNHLY, CDR2 FYNNEI. CDR3 length: 13 amino acids.

The table lists this clone with a few counts. The CDR3 loop reads CASSLGQGASQPQHF. In nucleotides, the CDR3 is TGTGCCAGCAGCTTGGGACAGGGGGCAAGTCAGCCCCAGCATTTT. The chain is built from TRBV5-8 and TRBJ1-5, with TRBD1 matching 10 bases. With V trimmed by 0 bases and J by 6 bases, 3 bases remained unmatched. The germline gives CDR1 SGHTS, CDR2 YDEGEE. There are 15 residues in the CDR3.

Of note for this clone: Other DNA sequences from this sample encode an identical CDR3 as well. V gene TRBV11-2 combines with J gene TRBJ1-3; D gene ambiguous. CDR3 size: 12 residues. CDR1 and CDR2 (germline): SGHAT, FQNNGV. V was cut by 3 bases and J by 1 base, with 1 base left in between. This CDR3 is CASSFSGNTIYF. The CDR3 DNA is TGTGCCAGCAGCTTTTCTGGAAACACCATATATTTT.

This clone was recorded once. The chain is built from TRBV5-6 and TRBJ1-2; 8 positions match TRBD1. This CDR3 contains 14 residues. The V gene's germline CDR1 is SGHDT and CDR2 YYEEEE. The V gene end was trimmed by 3 bases and the J gene end by 8 bases; junction bases not matched to a gene: 9. CDR3 sequence: CASSSWDRPLGYTF. Here the CDR3 DNA reads TGTGCCAGCAGCTCGTGGGACAGGCCCCTAGGCTACACCTTC.

The chain employs TRBV5-1 and TRBJ2-1; TRBD2 matches 13 bases. V trimming: 1 base; J trimming: 7 bases; junction bases outside the gene matches: 5. The germline gives CDR1 SGHRS, CDR2 YFSETQ. CDR3 length equals 16 residues. CDR3 in amino acids: CASSLFGLAGENEQFF. DNA for the CDR3: TGCGCCAGCAGCTTGTTTGGACTAGCGGGAGAAAATGAGCAGTTCTTC.

The chain employs TRBV7-2 and TRBJ2-1; D might be TRBD1 (6 bases). V dropped 5 bases and J dropped 5 bases, with 16 bases sitting between them. The CDR3 length is 15 residues. Germline-derived CDR1 and CDR2 are SGHTA and FQGNSA. The CDR3 sequence is CASSVGQIINNEQFF. The CDR3, as DNA: TGTGCCAGCAGCGTCGGACAGATTATAAACAATGAGCAGTTCTTC. The whole variable domain, filled in from reference TRBV7-2 and TRBJ2-1, reads GAGVSQSPSNKVTEKGKDVELRCDPISGHTALYWYRQSLGQGLEFLIYFQGNSAPDKSGLPSDRFSAERTGGSVSTLTIQRTQQEDSAVYLCASSVGQIINNEQFFGPGTRLTVL.

This clone was found a few times. V is TRBV7-9 and J is TRBJ2-3; D call uncertain. This CDR3 contains 15 residues. V lost 6 bases and J lost 2, with 15 bases in between. Germline CDR1 SEHNR, CDR2 FQNEAQ (reference sequence). In DNA form, the CDR3 reads TGTGCCAGCAGGACCGTTCTGGCCGACACAGATACGCAGTATTTT. Translating gives CASRTVLADTDTQYF.

This clone was counted once. This chain links TRBV29-1 with TRBJ2-7; maybe TRBD1 (6 bases). Trimming shortened V by 7 bases and J by 2 bases, and 12 bases separated the two germline ends. Germline V lookup: CDR1 SQVTM, CDR2 ANQGSEA. This CDR3 spans 12 amino acids. CDR3 region: CSAQGSAYEQYF. CDR3 nucleotide sequence: TGCAGCGCACAGGGTAGTGCCTACGAGCAGTACTTC.